This entry concerns a single T cell receptor beta chain. This clonotype was recorded a few times. Which antigen it targets is not known. It has no much larger one-base neighbor in the sample; base qualities were not kept. The treatment or condition label of this sample denotes: in vitro stimulation with specific CMV peptide epitopes to enrich CMV-specific T cells. CDR1 is given as MNHEY and CDR2 as SVGAGI, both from the germline V gene. Between the V and J ends, shortened by 2 bases and 4 bases respectively, the junction contains 14 bases. The CDR3 numbers 15 residues from cysteine through phenylalanine. CDR3 DNA only is kept here, 45 bases in frame from base 1. The data belong to a study of T cell repertoires in cytomegalovirus infection (dated by TCRdb to the late 2010s). Regarding the research as a whole: Alongside well-studied HLA-B-restricted epitopes, the peptide stimulations were aimed at recently identified HLA-C-restricted CMV epitopes, whose presentation resists viral immunomodulation. The HLA type of each donor mattered for the analysis, because public TCR beta signatures pointed to carriage of CMV infection along with the matching HLA type.

Overall study outcomes, separate from this receptor: The ex vivo response was dominated by HLA-C-restricted CMV-specific TCR beta clonotypes, which also provided the single most frequent clonotype in two of eight donors. In both this cohort and an independent cohort of 300 to 450 donors, the cumulative frequency of public TCR beta family members distinguished carriers of CMV infection plus the relevant HLA type.

TCRdb lists the instrument as Illumina HiSeq 1500. Using fastp at Q25 and MiXCR, TCRdb reprocessed the public reads and kept productive beta chains. Every entry covers one CDR3 protein and lists the most common genes and DNA from its rows. This sample lists 200,000 or so distinct CDR3 sequences; 35% to 45% were detected once. In total, the top ten clones hold roughly three fifths of the sample. The receptor chain draws on TRBV6-5 and TRBJ2-5, with a weak D call of TRBD1 (6 bases match). Sequencing was performed on CD8+ T cells from cultured PBMCs, taken from culture after CMV antigen stimulation. The clonotype comes from a human donor in good health (CMV status not recorded). Some clones in this sample may be carry-over from other donors' samples. Here the CDR3 is given as CASSYVGQGLETQYF. The DNA reads TGTGCCAGCAGTTACGTTGGGCAGGGGCTAGAGACCCAGTACTTC.